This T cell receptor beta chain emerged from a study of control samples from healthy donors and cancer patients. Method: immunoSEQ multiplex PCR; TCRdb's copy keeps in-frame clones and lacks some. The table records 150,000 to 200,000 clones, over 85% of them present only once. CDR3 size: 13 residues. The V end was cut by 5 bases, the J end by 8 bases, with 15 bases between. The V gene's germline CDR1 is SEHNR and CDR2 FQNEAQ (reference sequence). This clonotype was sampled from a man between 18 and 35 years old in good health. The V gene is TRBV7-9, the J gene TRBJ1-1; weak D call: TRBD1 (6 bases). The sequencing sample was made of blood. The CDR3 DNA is TGTGCCAGCAGCCCCAACACCGGGACAGAAGCTTTCTTT. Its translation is CASSPNTGTEAFF.